This paragraph covers one T cell receptor (beta chain) sequence. These data are taken from a study of OX40 agonist ivuxolimab in advanced cancers. Study information: Dose-escalation patients' cancers were hepatocellular carcinoma, melanoma, renal cell or head and neck cancer.

Libraries were prepared by immunoSEQ multiplex PCR; TCRdb keeps only in-frame clonotypes and omits some of them. The repertoire holds tens of thousands of clones, about 82% seen once, with around 2% in the top ten. Between the trimmed V and J ends, which lost 4 bases and 5 bases, there was a span of 9 bases. Germline CDR1 and CDR2: SQVTM and ANQGSEA. The CDR3 consists of 12 residues. The specimen comprised CD4+ or CD8+ T cells sorted from blood, sampled in a trial of the OX40 agonist ivuxolimab. The chain is built from TRBV29-1 and TRBJ1-5; no firm D call. The sequence came from an adult with an advanced solid tumor such as melanoma, head and neck, liver or kidney cancer. The CDR3 here is CSVGGQDQPQHF. For the CDR3, the DNA is TGCAGCGTTGGGGGTCAGGATCAGCCCCAGCATTTT. Together with reference TRBV29-1 and TRBJ1-5, the CDR3 gives the full variable domain: SAVISQKPSRDICQRGTSLTIQCQVDSQVTMMFWYRQQPGQSLTLIATANQGSEATYESGFVIDKFPISRPNLTFSTLTVSNMSPEDSSIYLCSVGGQDQPQHFGDGTRLSIL.